Listed here are 14 T cell receptor beta chains from one sample, sequenced in a study of T cell responses to AZD1222 COVID-19 vaccine. Generated by immunoSEQ multiplex PCR, the TCRdb table keeps only in-frame clones and is missing some. This sample has 80,000 to 100,000 clones; 89% occur once, and the top ten carry roughly 2.8%. Source: peripheral blood, taken on day 0 of MenACWY control vaccination. Receptor source: an adult in good health.

This clone is a singleton in its sample. This chain joins TRBV6-1 and TRBJ2-1; D may be TRBD1 (6 bases). The V gene lost 3 bases and the J gene lost 14 bases, with 14 bases spanning the gap. CDR1 is MNHNS and CDR2 is SASEGT in the germline V gene. CDR3 length: 12 amino acids. CDR3 region: CASSDPYRVKFF. CDR3 nucleotides: TGTGCCAGCAGTGACCCATACAGGGTGAAGTTCTTC.

CDR3 in DNA: TGTGCCAGCAGTTACTGGGTCTCTGGGGCCAACGTCCTGACTTTC. Translated, it gives CASSYWVSGANVLTF. V gene TRBV6-5 combines with J gene TRBJ2-6; D gene unclear. The CDR3 runs 15 residues. V was clipped by 1 base and J by 0 bases, with 4 bases between them. CDR1 is MNHEY, CDR2 SVGAGI, per germline.

This sequence joins TRBV4-1 and TRBJ2-2; tentatively, D is TRBD2 (7 bases). V lost 2 bases, J lost 2 bases, and 18 bases lay in between. CDR3 length: 18 residues. The germline CDR1 and CDR2 sequences are MGHRA and YSYEKL. The CDR3 loop reads CASSQREGGGANTGELFF. The CDR3 DNA follows: TGCGCCAGCAGCCAAAGGGAAGGGGGAGGGGCTAACACCGGGGAGCTGTTTTTT.

This clone has a single count. V gene TRBV24-1 combines with J gene TRBJ2-2; the match to TRBD1 covers 8 bases. The CDR3 sequence is 13 residues long. The germline gives CDR1 KGHDR, CDR2 SFDVKD. V shed 9 bases, J shed 4 bases, and the junction held 3 bases outside the gene matches. CDR3 in DNA: TGTGCCACCGCGGACAGGGTCACCGGGGAGCTGTTTTTT. Translating it yields CATADRVTGELFF.

The V call is TRBV7-8, the J call TRBJ2-5; 13 bases map to TRBD2. Germline loops: CDR1 SGHVS, CDR2 FQNEAQ. V was pared by 5 bases and J by 1 base, with 10 bases of the junction left unmatched. CDR3 size: 18 residues. The CDR3 bases are TGTGCCAGCAGCCCGCGACTAGCGGGGGGTTTGGTCCAAGAGACCCAGTACTTC. Protein: CASSPRLAGGLVQETQYF.

V is TRBV7-2 and J is TRBJ1-6; unclear D gene. The CDR3 covers 15 residues. Looked up from germline, CDR1 is SGHTA and CDR2 is FQGNSA. V dropped 5 bases and J dropped 9 bases, with 17 bases sitting between them. The CDR3 DNA sequence: TGTGCCAGCAGCCCCTCGGGTTTATCGGTTTCACCCCTCCACTTT. Amino acid sequence: CASSPSGLSVSPLHF.

The chain links TRBV7-8 to TRBJ1-2; the match to TRBD1 covers 7 bases. V was clipped by 2 bases and J by 3 bases; unmatched bases: 6. This CDR3 is built from 15 residues. In germline, CDR1 is SGHVS, CDR2 FQNEAQ. The CDR3 here is CASSLQGGVDYGYTF. Here the CDR3 DNA reads TGTGCCAGCAGCTTACAGGGGGGGGTCGACTATGGCTACACCTTC.

The J gene is TRBJ1-4, the V gene TRBV7-6; D not resolved. Trimming removed 0 bases at V and 0 bases at J, with 8 bases between. Germline assignment: CDR1 SGHVS and CDR2 FNYEAQ. The CDR3 contains 16 residues. CDR3 coding DNA: TGTGCCAGCAGCTTAGCGGGAGACTCAACTAATGAAAAACTGTTTTTT. It translates to CASSLAGDSTNEKLFF.

This clone was found once. This sequence joins TRBV27 and TRBJ1-1; possibly TRBD1 for D (6 bases). In germline, CDR1 is MNHEY, CDR2 SMNVEV (reference sequence). The CDR3 runs 14 residues. Trimming stripped 3 bases from V and 4 bases from J, with 12 bases between. CDR3 sequence: CASSFSTGLTEAFF. CDR3 nucleotides: TGTGCCAGCAGTTTTAGCACAGGGCTCACTGAAGCTTTCTTT.

V and J are TRBV4-1 and TRBJ2-5; the match to TRBD2 covers 10 bases. The CDR3 is 15 residues long. Losses at the gene ends were 3 bases for V and 3 bases for J; bases not matched to a gene: 4. Germline V gene sequence: CDR1 MGHRA, CDR2 YSYEKL. CDR3 sequence (DNA): TGCGCCAGCAGCCATCGTCTAGCGGGGGAAGAGACCCAGTACTTC. Translating gives CASSHRLAGEETQYF.

The chain joins TRBV27 to TRBJ2-1, with 7 bases lining up with TRBD1. Germline CDR1 reads MNHEY; CDR2 reads SMNVEV (reference sequence). J was trimmed by 0 bases and V by 5 bases; bases with no gene match: 7. The CDR3 is 16 amino acids. DNA of the CDR3: TGTGCCAGCAGTAGACAGGGTTTCGGCTCCTACAATGAGCAGTTCTTC. Translation: CASSRQGFGSYNEQFF.

V usage is TRBV10-3 and J usage is TRBJ2-6; D may match TRBD1 or TRBD2 (5 bases each). Per the germline V gene, CDR1 is ENHRY and CDR2 is SYGVKD. Trimming stripped 10 bases from V and 4 bases from J, with 8 bases between. The CDR3 extends over 12 amino acids. CDR3 bases: TGTGCCACGGGACGCGGGGCCAACGTCCTGACTTTC. Residues: CATGRGANVLTF.

This chain connects TRBV12-3 or TRBV12-4 to TRBJ2-3, with no clear D. This CDR3 contains 11 residues. V gave up 3 bases and J gave up 6 bases, with 4 bases separating them. CDR3 DNA: TGTGCCAGCAGTTTGCTCGATACGCAGTATTTT. Protein sequence: CASSLLDTQYF.

This clone showed up just a few times. The chain carries TRBV2 and TRBJ1-1; D ambiguous. Per germline, CDR1 SNHLY and CDR2 FYNNEI. This CDR3 has 15 residues. V was cut by 6 bases and J by 7 bases, with 21 bases left in between. This chain's CDR3 is CASSPWKLTQLEAFF. Here the CDR3 DNA reads TGTGCCAGCAGCCCATGGAAGCTAACGCAGCTTGAAGCTTTCTTT.